The 25 T cell receptor beta chains reported below all come from one sample, sequenced in a study of chemoradiotherapy in HPV16-positive cancers. Clones were read by immunoSEQ multiplex PCR, and TCRdb kept only the in-frame ones, dropping some. The table lists over 10,000 clones, roughly 89% of them singletons, with 22% in the top ten. The specimen comprised blood, sampled from a patient who underwent chemoradiotherapy. All receptors come from a human donor with HPV-associated anogenital cancer.

The V gene is TRBV28, the J gene TRBJ2-7, with D perhaps TRBD2 (6 bases). The CDR3 has 15 residues. Deletions cut 4 bases from V and 2 bases from J, with 15 bases between. The germline V gene encodes CDR1 MDHEN and CDR2 SYDVKM. The CDR3 protein is CASSWRGTFTYEQYF. CDR3 nucleotides: TGTGCCAGCAGTTGGCGGGGCACTTTTACCTACGAGCAGTACTTC.

The chain has TRBV4-1 and TRBJ2-7; 8 bases are shared with TRBD2. CDR1 is MGHRA, CDR2 YSYEKL, per germline. This CDR3 is built from 19 residues. Germline trimming cut 0 bases from V and 4 bases from J; bases unmatched to any gene: 17. The CDR3, as DNA: TGCGCCAGCAGCCAAGATTATCCAGCGGGGGTCCTTCAAAGTTACGAGCAGTACTTC. Amino acids: CASSQDYPAGVLQSYEQYF.

The V and J genes are TRBV21-1 and TRBJ2-1; the table names TRBD2, a call not compared with the DNA. TRBV21-1 corresponds to a pseudogene. The CDR3 runs 17 residues. The CDR3 region is CASSKFSGGASYNEQFF. CDR3 sequence (DNA): TGTGCCAGCAGCAAATTTAGCGGGGGGGCTTCCTACAATGAGCAGTTCTTC.

V and J are TRBV7-4 and TRBJ2-1; possible D gene TRBD2, 5 bases. Germline V gene data show CDR1 as SGHVT and CDR2 as SQSDAQ. The CDR3 spans 14 residues. V was shortened by 5 bases and J by 6 bases, with 14 bases between the two germline ends. The CDR3 DNA follows: TGTGCCAGCAGCCGGGCGGACTCGCGCAATGAGCAGTTCTTC. Its translation: CASSRADSRNEQFF.

This rearrangement joins TRBV7-3 to TRBJ2-1; D gene uncertain. The CDR3 is made up of 13 amino acids. Trimming took 2 bases from V and 6 from J, leaving 8 bases between them. Germline loops: CDR1 SGHTA, CDR2 FQGTGA. CDR3 amino acids: CASSLLRFNEQFF. The CDR3 DNA reads as TGTGCCAGCAGCTTATTACGATTCAATGAGCAGTTCTTC.

The chain links TRBV7-9 to TRBJ2-3; D ambiguous. The germline V gene has CDR1 SEHNR and CDR2 FQNEAQ (reference sequence). V was cut by 3 bases and J by 5 bases, with 6 bases left in between. The CDR3 covers 12 residues. Written as DNA, the CDR3 is TGTGCCAGCAGCTTCCCAGGAGATACGCAGTATTTT. Its translation: CASSFPGDTQYF.

This clone was picked up one time. The chain employs TRBV6-6 and TRBJ2-6; D not certain. V lost 5 bases, J lost 3 bases, and 8 bases lay in between. Germline V gene lookup returns CDR1 MNHNY and CDR2 SVGAGI (reference sequence). The CDR3 loop spans 14 amino acids. The CDR3 DNA sequence: TGTGCCAGCAGTGAGGCGCGTGGGGCCAACGTCCTGACTTTC. It yields the protein CASSEARGANVLTF.

V and J are TRBV9 and TRBJ2-4; TRBD2 is a possible D gene (5 bases). The V end was cut by 2 bases, the J end by 5 bases, with 11 bases between. This CDR3 is built from 14 residues. CDR1 and CDR2 (germline): SGDLS, YYNGEE. CDR3 protein: CASSVSGIENIQYF. CDR3 nucleotide sequence: TGTGCCAGCAGCGTTTCGGGGATTGAAAACATTCAGTACTTC.

The rearrangement links TRBV29-1 to TRBJ2-3, with 14 bases matching TRBD2. CDR3 length: 15 residues. Per germline, CDR1 SQVTM and CDR2 ANQGSEA. V shed 6 bases, J shed 3 bases, and the junction held 5 bases outside the gene matches. The DNA of the CDR3 is TGCAGCGTGGGACTAGCGGGAGCTATGACAGATACGCAGTATTTT. Its protein product is CSVGLAGAMTDTQYF.

The chain links TRBV19 to TRBJ2-7; D is undetermined. Germline lookup yields CDR1 LNHDA and CDR2 SQIVND (reference sequence). This CDR3 has 14 residues. V was shortened by 5 bases and J by 0 bases, with 11 bases between the two germline ends. The CDR3 spells CASSDQHSSYEQYF. DNA for the CDR3: TGTGCCAGTAGTGATCAGCATAGCTCCTACGAGCAGTACTTC.

The gene calls are TRBV28 and TRBJ2-2; weak D call: TRBD2 (5 bases). Trimming shortened V by 5 bases and J by 5 bases, and 9 bases separated the two germline ends. This CDR3 has 13 amino acids. From germline, CDR1 is MDHEN and CDR2 SYDVKM. This CDR3 is CASSPGITGELFF. The CDR3 DNA reads TGTGCCAGCAGTCCGGGGATTACCGGGGAGCTGTTTTTT.

The chain carries TRBV9 and TRBJ1-4; D unresolved. Trimming took off 4 bases at V and 3 bases at J, with 13 bases between the two ends. The length of the CDR3 is 15 residues. The germline V gene encodes CDR1 SGDLS and CDR2 YYNGEE. The chain's CDR3 is CASSPRFLANEKLFF. The CDR3 DNA is TGTGCCAGCAGCCCGCGGTTTTTAGCTAATGAAAAACTGTTTTTT.

J is TRBJ1-3 and V is TRBV2; D is perhaps TRBD1 (5 bases). With 6 bases removed from V and 4 bases from J, the gap between germline ends came to 13 bases. The CDR3 sequence is 14 residues long. Germline loops: CDR1 SNHLY, CDR2 FYNNEI. The CDR3 loop is CASRARVDGNTIYF. As DNA, the CDR3 is TGTGCCAGCAGAGCCAGGGTAGACGGAAACACCATATATTTT.

The chain links TRBV4-3 to TRBJ2-7, with TRBD1 as a possible D gene (5 bases). Between the trimmed V and J ends, which lost 0 bases and 1 base, there was a span of 10 bases. Germline CDR1 is LGHNA and CDR2 is YSLEER. This CDR3 region has 15 residues. The chain's CDR3 is CASSQDQAGSYEQYF. The DNA for the CDR3 is TGCGCCAGCAGCCAAGATCAGGCAGGGTCCTACGAGCAGTACTTC.

The J gene is TRBJ2-3, the V gene TRBV28; no clear D. Trimming took off 6 bases at V and 4 bases at J, with 5 bases between the two ends. The CDR3 is 11 residues long. Germline CDR1 is MDHEN and CDR2 is SYDVKM. CDR3 nucleotide sequence: TGTGCCAGCAGGTCCTCAGATACGCAGTATTTT. Protein product: CASRSSDTQYF.

This rearrangement joins TRBV11-2 to TRBJ2-5; no clear D. Trimming took off 5 bases at V and 5 bases at J, with 15 bases between the two ends. Per the germline V gene, CDR1 is SGHAT and CDR2 is FQNNGV. This CDR3 has 14 residues. CDR3 sequence (DNA): TGTGCCAGCAGCCAACTTAGCTCTGGGGAGACCCAGTACTTC. This gives the protein CASSQLSSGETQYF.

V is TRBV27 and J is TRBJ2-5; D is undetermined. Near its end, the DNA agrees better with TRBJ2-7, so the J call may be wrong. This CDR3 has 12 residues. Per the germline V gene, CDR1 is MNHEY and CDR2 is SMNVEV (reference sequence). CDR3 loop: CASSPLGLEQYF. CDR3 bases: TGTGCCAGCAGTCCCTTAGGGCTCGAGCAGTACTTC.

The chain joins TRBV11-3 to TRBJ1-1, with 7 bases aligning to TRBD1. The CDR3 sequence is 15 residues long. Germline lookup yields CDR1 SGHNT and CDR2 YENEEA. Unmatched junction bases numbered 2, after V lost 0 bases and J lost 1 base. The chain's CDR3 is CASSLDPGGNTEAFF. CDR3 nucleotides: TGTGCCAGCAGCTTAGATCCAGGGGGGAACACTGAAGCTTTCTTT.

This clone came up once. The rearrangement links TRBV7-2 to TRBJ2-4; D is unresolved. The V end lost 4 bases, the J end lost 7 bases, and 8 bases lay between the germline ends. CDR3 length equals 12 residues. Germline-derived CDR1 and CDR2 are SGHTA and FQGNSA. In nucleotides, the CDR3 is TGTGCCAGCAGCTCCGAGAAGAACATTCAGTACTTC. It specifies CASSSEKNIQYF.

The count of this clone is one. This chain uses TRBV18 with TRBJ2-2; D gene unclear. The germline V gene encodes CDR1 KGHSH and CDR2 LQKENI. This CDR3 is built from 13 residues. Trimming left V 2 bases short and J 5 bases short, with 6 bases between. CDR3 in amino acids: CASSPGFTGELFF. CDR3 nucleotides: TGTGCCAGCTCACCAGGGTTTACCGGGGAGCTGTTTTTT.

The chain is built from TRBV7-9 and TRBJ2-1; TRBD2 aligns across 9 bases. Germline V gene sequence: CDR1 SEHNR, CDR2 FQNEAQ (reference sequence). This CDR3 is built from 14 residues. The ends lost 5 bases at V and 7 bases at J; junction bases unmatched: 6. CDR3 DNA sequence: TGTGCCAGCAGCCCCCGCGGGGGGGCGAATGAGCAGTTCTTC. As protein: CASSPRGGANEQFF.

The J gene is TRBJ2-3, the V gene TRBV18; D possibly corresponds to TRBD1 (5 bases). CDR3 length: 15 residues. Germline V gene lookup returns CDR1 KGHSH and CDR2 LQKENI. With 0 bases removed from V and 5 bases from J, the gap between germline ends came to 12 bases. In DNA, the CDR3 is TGTGCCAGCTCACCACCGGGGCAGGTCGGAGATACGCAGTATTTT. Amino acid sequence: CASSPPGQVGDTQYF.

The rearrangement uses TRBV7-3 and TRBJ2-1, with D tentatively TRBD2 (5 bases). With 1 base removed from V and 4 bases from J, the gap between germline ends came to 8 bases. Germline V gene data show CDR1 as SGHTA and CDR2 as FQGTGA. This CDR3 spans 14 amino acids. The CDR3 is CASSLRGWYNEQFF. CDR3 in DNA: TGTGCCAGCAGCTTAAGAGGGTGGTACAATGAGCAGTTCTTC.

This clone was seen a handful of times. V gene TRBV4-1 combines with J gene TRBJ2-7; D is perhaps TRBD1 or TRBD2 (5 bases each). Trimming cost V 1 base and J 6 bases, with 13 bases left between them. The germline V gene has CDR1 MGHRA and CDR2 YSYEKL. This CDR3 spans 14 amino acids. Here the CDR3 reads CASSQVSGRSEQYF. The CDR3 region has the DNA TGCGCCAGCAGCCAAGTGTCGGGACGTTCCGAGCAGTACTTC.

V is TRBV29-1 and J is TRBJ2-5; a weak D match, TRBD2 (6 bases). Germline lookup yields CDR1 SQVTM and CDR2 ANQGSEA. This CDR3 comprises 12 residues. With 6 bases removed from V and 5 bases from J, the gap between germline ends came to 13 bases. CDR3 coding DNA: TGCAGCGTCTTAGCGGCCCCGGAGACCCAGTACTTC. Translated, it gives CSVLAAPETQYF.